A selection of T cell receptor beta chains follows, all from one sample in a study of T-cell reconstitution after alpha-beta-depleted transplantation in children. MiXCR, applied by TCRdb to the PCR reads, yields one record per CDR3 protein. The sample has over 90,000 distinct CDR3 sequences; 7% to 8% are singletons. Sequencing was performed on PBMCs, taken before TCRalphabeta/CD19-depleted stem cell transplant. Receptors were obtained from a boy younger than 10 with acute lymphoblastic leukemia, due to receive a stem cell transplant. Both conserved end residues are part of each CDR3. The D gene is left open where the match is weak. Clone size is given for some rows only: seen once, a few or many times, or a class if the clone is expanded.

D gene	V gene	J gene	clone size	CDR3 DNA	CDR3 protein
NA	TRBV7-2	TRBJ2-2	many	TGTGCCAGCAGCTTAGCGGGGGGAACCGGGGAGCTGTTTTTT	CASSLAGGTGELFF
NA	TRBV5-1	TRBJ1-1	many	TGCGCCACCAAACGACAGATTGCGAACACTGAAGCTTTCTTT	CATKRQIANTEAFF
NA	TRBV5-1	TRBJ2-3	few	TGCGCCAGCAGCTTGGCGATTGGTGGTCCCACAGATACGCAGTATTTT	CASSLAIGGPTDTQYF
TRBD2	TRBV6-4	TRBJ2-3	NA	TGTGCCTGCTGCGGGGGTAGCACAGATACGCAGTATTTT	CACCGGSTDTQYF
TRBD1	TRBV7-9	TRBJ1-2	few	TGTGCCAGCAGCTTAGAGGACAGGGCGAGTGGCTACACCTTC	CASSLEDRASGYTF
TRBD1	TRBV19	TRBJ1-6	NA	TGTGCCAGTAGCTACAGGGGTAGTAATTCACCCCTCCACTTT	CASSYRGSNSPLHF
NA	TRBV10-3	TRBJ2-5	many	TGTGCCATCAGTGAGGGGCTAGGCGGGCGCCAAGAGACCCAGTACTTC	CAISEGLGGRQETQYF
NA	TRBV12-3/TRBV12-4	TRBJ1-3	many	TGTGCCAGCAGTTTTGACAGGATCTTCTCTGGAAACACCATATATTTT	CASSFDRIFSGNTIYF
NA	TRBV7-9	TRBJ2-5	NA	TGTGCCAGCAGCTTTCGGCAGGGGATGGAGACCCAGTACTTC	CASSFRQGMETQYF
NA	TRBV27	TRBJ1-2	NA	TGTGCCAGCAGTTCGGTTTCAGGGATTGGGGACTATGGCTACACCTTC	CASSSVSGIGDYGYTF
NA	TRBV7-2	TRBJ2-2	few	TGTGCCAGCAGCTTGAGAGGGGTGGGGAACACCGGGGAGCTGTTTTTT	CASSLRGVGNTGELFF
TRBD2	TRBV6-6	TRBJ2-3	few	TGTGCCAGCAGCGAGAGACTAGCGGGGTTGGGAGCAAGAACGCAGTATTTT	CASSERLAGLGARTQYF
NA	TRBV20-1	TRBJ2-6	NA	TGCAGTGCTAGTTCCGGAGGGCCTGGGGCCAACGTCCTGACTTTC	CSASSGGPGANVLTF
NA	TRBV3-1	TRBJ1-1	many	TGTGCCAGCAGCCAAGTGGGACTTGAAGCTTTCTTT	CASSQVGLEAFF
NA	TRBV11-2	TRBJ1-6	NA	TGTGCCAGCGTCCAGGCTCTAGGATCACCCCTCCACTTT	CASVQALGSPLHF
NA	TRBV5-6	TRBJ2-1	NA	TGTGCCAGCAGCCCTATCCACAATGAGCAGTTCTTC	CASSPIHNEQFF
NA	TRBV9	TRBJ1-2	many	TGTGCCAGCAGCGTAGCCCCCGAGAGATGGCACACCTTC	CASSVAPERWHTF
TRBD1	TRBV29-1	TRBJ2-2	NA	TGCAGCGTTGTAGGTTCGGGACAGGGCGTCGCCGGGGAGCTGTTTTTT	CSVVGSGQGVAGELFF
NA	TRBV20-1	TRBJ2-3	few	TGCAGTGCTAGCACAGATACGCAGTATTTT	CSASTDTQYF
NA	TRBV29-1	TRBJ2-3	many	TGCAGCGTTGGAATAGATACGCAGTATTTT	CSVGIDTQYF
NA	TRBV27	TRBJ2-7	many	TGTGCCAGCAGTTTTGGTGGGGCGGGGGCATCCTACGAGCAGTACTTC	CASSFGGAGASYEQYF
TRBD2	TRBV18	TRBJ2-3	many	TGTGCCAGCTCCCCCCGGGAGGGAGGCACAGATACGCAGTATTTT	CASSPREGGTDTQYF
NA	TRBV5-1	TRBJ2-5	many	TGCGCCAGCAGCTTGGAAGGGATTCGTGAGACCCAGTACTTC	CASSLEGIRETQYF
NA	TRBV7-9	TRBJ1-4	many	TGTGCCAGCAGCTTTGGCGTAACTAATGAAAAACTGTTTTTT	CASSFGVTNEKLFF
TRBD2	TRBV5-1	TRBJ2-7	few	TGCGCCAGCGGGGGGGACGACTCCTACGAGCAGTACTTC	CASGGDDSYEQYF
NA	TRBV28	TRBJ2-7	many	TGTGCCAGCAAGGGAGGTGTCTACGAGCAGTACTTC	CASKGGVYEQYF
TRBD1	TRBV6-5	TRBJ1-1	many	TGTGCCAGCAGTTACCCCCTTTGGGGACAGGGGAACACTGAAGCTTTCTTT	CASSYPLWGQGNTEAFF
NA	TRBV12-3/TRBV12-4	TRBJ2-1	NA	TGTGCCAGCACCGGGACTGCTAATGAGCAGTTCTTC	CASTGTANEQFF
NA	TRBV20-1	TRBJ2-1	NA	TGCAGTGCTAGAGCGTCCTACAATGAGCAGTTCTTC	CSARASYNEQFF
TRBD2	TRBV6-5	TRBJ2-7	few	TGTGCCAGCAGTTACTGGGGGACTACGAGCTCCTACGAGCAGTACTTC	CASSYWGTTSSYEQYF
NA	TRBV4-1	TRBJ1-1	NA	TGCGCCAGCAGCCCAAATACAATGGGGAGAACTGAAGCTTTCTTT	CASSPNTMGRTEAFF
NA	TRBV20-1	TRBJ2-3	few	TGCAGTTCGCGGGGGCCTCACACAGATACGCAGTATTTT	CSSRGPHTDTQYF
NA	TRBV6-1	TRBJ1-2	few	TGTGCCAGCAGTGATATATCCAACGGATACTATGGCTACACCTTC	CASSDISNGYYGYTF
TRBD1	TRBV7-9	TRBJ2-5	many	TGTGCCAGCAGCTTTCAGGGGGCGTGGGAGACCCAGTACTTC	CASSFQGAWETQYF
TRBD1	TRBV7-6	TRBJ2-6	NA	TGTGCCAGCAGCAAGTACAATACAGGGGCCGGGGCCAACGTCCTGACTTTC	CASSKYNTGAGANVLTF
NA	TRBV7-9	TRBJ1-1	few	TGTGCCAGCAGCTTATTACCCCCCGGGGAGGGTTTGACTGAAGCTTTCTTT	CASSLLPPGEGLTEAFF
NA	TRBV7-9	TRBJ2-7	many	TGTGCCAGCAGCTTAAGTCTCGGCTACCTATACGAGCAGTACTTC	CASSLSLGYLYEQYF